This T cell receptor beta chain was identified in a study of blood T cell repertoires in COVID-19. In the study overall: Sources were T cells, B-cell-depleted T cells, or PBMCs; the material itself was cDNA or gDNA.

Using immunoSEQ multiplex PCR, the repertoire was profiled, and TCRdb retains in-frame clones only, with some absent. The sample holds 300,000 to 350,000 clones, 87% seen once. CDR1 is SGDLS, CDR2 YYNGEE, per germline. Deletions cut 1 base from V and 2 bases from J, with 10 bases between. The CDR3 is made up of 14 amino acids. Sample: peripheral blood. This rearrangement joins TRBV9 to TRBJ2-7; D is uncertain. The receptor's source is a man aged 25-45 years with COVID-19, enrolled during active disease. The CDR3: CASSVHSHPYEQYF. CDR3 coding DNA: TGTGCCAGCAGCGTACACAGCCACCCCTACGAGCAGTACTTC.